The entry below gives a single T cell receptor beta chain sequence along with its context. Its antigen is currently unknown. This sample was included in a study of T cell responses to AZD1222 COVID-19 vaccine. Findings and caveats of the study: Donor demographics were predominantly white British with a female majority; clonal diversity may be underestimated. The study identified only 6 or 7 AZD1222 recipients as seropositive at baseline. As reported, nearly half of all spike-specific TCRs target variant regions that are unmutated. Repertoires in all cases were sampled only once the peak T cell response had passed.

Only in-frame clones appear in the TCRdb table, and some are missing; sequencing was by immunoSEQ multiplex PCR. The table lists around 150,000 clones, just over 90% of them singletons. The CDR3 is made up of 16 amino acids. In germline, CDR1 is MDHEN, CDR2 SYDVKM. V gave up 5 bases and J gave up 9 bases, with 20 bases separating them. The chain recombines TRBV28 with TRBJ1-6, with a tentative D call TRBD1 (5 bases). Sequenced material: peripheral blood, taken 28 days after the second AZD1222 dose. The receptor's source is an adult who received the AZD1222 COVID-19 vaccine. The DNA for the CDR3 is TGTGCCAGCAGTGGCCGGGACGCCCGTTTTGGTTCACCCCTCCACTTT. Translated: CASSGRDARFGSPLHF.